The present T cell receptor beta chain was sequenced within a study of OX40 agonist ivuxolimab in advanced cancers. For the wider study: Ivuxolimab was an agonistic, fully human IgG2 monoclonal antibody directed against OX40 (CD134), a costimulatory receptor. Intravenous ivuxolimab was administered to patients every 2 weeks at six dose levels: 0.01, 0.1, 0.3, 1.5, 3 and 10 mg/kg. Of the roughly 52 dose-escalation patients, hepatocellular carcinoma was present in around 20, melanoma in some 15, renal cell carcinoma in 9 and head and neck cancer in 9. A male proportion of around 81% and a mean age of approximately 55 years, ranging from roughly 23 to 85, were recorded for the dose-escalation cohort. Prior anti-PD-1, anti-PD-L1 or anti-CTLA-4 therapy was permitted, and checkpoint inhibitors had been received by less than 45% of dose-escalation patients. Partial responses occurred in three dose-escalation patients: two with cutaneous melanoma and one with hepatocellular carcinoma. The point of sequencing TCRbeta in the periphery was to test whether ivuxolimab changed TCR sequence diversity and drove clonal T-cell expansion. The paper reports the monotherapy dose-escalation portion (N of about 47 patients) of the phase I ivuxolimab trial. Study-wide findings and limitations: At doses of 0.1 to 3.0 mg/kg, clonal expansion of both CD4+ and CD8+ blood T cells was observed from baseline to week 6. Partial responders in the 0.1-3.0 mg/kg groups had among the lowest normalized peripheral clonal expansion, especially among CD8+ T cells. On average, CD8+ T cells showed more expanded clones than CD4+ T cells after ivuxolimab. Which antigens the clonally expanded peripheral T cells were specific for was not determined. Low levels of normalized T-cell clonal expansion were also seen in some nonresponding patients.

For sequencing of the TCRbeta CDR3 region, genomic DNA was extracted from the sorted cells. TCRbeta CDR3 regions were sequenced using the immunoSEQ Assay. TCRdb's version of the immuneACCESS table is confined to in-frame rearrangements and falls short of the full clone set. An unresolved V gene accounts for under half of the shortfall where checked; the remainder is of unknown origin. This sample has about 77,000 clones in its table, and over 75% of those were observed once. Roughly 0.71% of the sample belongs to the ten largest clones. CDR1 and CDR2, per the germline V gene, are MGHDK and SYGVNS. The CDR3 spans 15 residues, from the cysteine through the phenylalanine. Only the CDR3 portion is preserved as DNA: 45 bases, with reading frame beginning at the first base. V is shortened by 6 bases, J by 3 bases, and the region joining them spans 14 bases. Patients with autoimmune disease history or receiving systemic immunosuppression were excluded from the trial. Peripheral blood for TCR sequencing was drawn from every dose cohort at baseline, at cycle 4 day 1 and at cycle 7 day 1. Samples were obtained from an open-label, multicenter, first-in-human phase I dose-escalation trial of ivuxolimab. Adults with locally advanced or metastatic melanoma, renal cell, hepatocellular, or head and neck squamous cell carcinoma were enrolled in the trial. Before TCR sequencing, CD4+ and CD8+ T cells were separately sorted from peripheral blood.

In regard to this clone: Its antigen remains undetermined. There are no base qualities to consult, and no much larger clone falls within one base.

The sequence joins TRBV25-1 to TRBJ1-4; the D gene is perhaps TRBD1, from 6 matching bases. The sequencing used CD4+ or CD8+ T cells sorted from blood, collected in a trial of the OX40 agonist ivuxolimab. This clonotype was obtained from an adult with an advanced solid tumor such as melanoma, head and neck, liver or kidney cancer. The nucleotide sequence is given as TGTGCCAGCAGCGACCCCGGGGGGCCTAATGAAAAACTGTTTTTT. Translated, this gives CASSDPGGPNEKLFF.